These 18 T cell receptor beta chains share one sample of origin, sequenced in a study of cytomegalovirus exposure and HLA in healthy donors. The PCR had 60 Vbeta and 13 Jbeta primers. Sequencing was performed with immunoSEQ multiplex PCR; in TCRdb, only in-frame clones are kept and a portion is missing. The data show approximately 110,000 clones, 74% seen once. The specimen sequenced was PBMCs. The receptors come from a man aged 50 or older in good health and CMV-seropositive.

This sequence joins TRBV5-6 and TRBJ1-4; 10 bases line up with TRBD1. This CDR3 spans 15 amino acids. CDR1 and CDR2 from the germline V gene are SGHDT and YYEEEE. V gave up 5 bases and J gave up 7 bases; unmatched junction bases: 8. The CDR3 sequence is CASSLTGTGVEKLFF. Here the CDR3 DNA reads TGTGCCAGCAGTTTAACCGGGACAGGGGTTGAAAAACTGTTTTTT.

CDR3 coding DNA: TGTGCCAGCAGTTACCCCCGGGAGTTGGGCAATGAGCAGTTCTTC. Translated: CASSYPRELGNEQFF. The chain couples TRBV6-6 to TRBJ2-1, with D perhaps TRBD2 (6 bases). Looked up from germline, CDR1 is MNHNY and CDR2 is SVGAGI (reference sequence). The CDR3 covers 15 residues. Trimming stripped 2 bases from V and 6 bases from J, with 14 bases between.

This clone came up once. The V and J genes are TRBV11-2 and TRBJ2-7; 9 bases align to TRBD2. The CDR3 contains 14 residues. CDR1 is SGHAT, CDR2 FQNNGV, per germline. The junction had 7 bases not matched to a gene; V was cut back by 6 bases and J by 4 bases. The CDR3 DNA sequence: TGTGCCAGCAGTCCGACTAGCGGTAGATACGAGCAGTACTTC. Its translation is CASSPTSGRYEQYF.

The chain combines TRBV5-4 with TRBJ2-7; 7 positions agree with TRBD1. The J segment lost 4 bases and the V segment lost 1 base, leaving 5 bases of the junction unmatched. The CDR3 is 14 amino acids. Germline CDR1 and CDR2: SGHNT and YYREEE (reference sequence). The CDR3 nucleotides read TGTGCCAGCAGCTTGTGGGGGACAGTGTACGAGCAGTACTTC. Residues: CASSLWGTVYEQYF.

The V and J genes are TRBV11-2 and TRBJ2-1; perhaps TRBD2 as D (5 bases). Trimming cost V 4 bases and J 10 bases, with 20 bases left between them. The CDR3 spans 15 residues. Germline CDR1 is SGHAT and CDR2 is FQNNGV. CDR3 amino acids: CASSSEDSPRREQFF. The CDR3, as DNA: TGTGCCAGCAGCTCTGAGGACTCTCCCAGGCGGGAGCAGTTCTTC.

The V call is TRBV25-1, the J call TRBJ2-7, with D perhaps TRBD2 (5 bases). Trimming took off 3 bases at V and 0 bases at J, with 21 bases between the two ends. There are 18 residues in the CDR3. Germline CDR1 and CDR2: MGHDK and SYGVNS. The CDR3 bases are TGTGCCAGCAGTGACGGAGGTAGAGGGTTGATGGGCTCCTACGAGCAGTACTTC. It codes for CASSDGGRGLMGSYEQYF.

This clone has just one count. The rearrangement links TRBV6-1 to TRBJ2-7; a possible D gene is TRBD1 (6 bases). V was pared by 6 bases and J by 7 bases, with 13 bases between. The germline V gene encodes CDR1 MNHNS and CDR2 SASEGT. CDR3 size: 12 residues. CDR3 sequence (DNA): TGTGCCAGCAGCCTCCGGGACAAGGAGCAGTACTTC. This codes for CASSLRDKEQYF.

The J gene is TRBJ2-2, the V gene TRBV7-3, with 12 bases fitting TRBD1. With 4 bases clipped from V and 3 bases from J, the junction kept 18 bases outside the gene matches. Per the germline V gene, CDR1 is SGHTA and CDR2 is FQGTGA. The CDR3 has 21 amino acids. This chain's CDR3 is CASSYLPLLGTGGGHTGELFF. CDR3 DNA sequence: TGTGCCAGCAGCTATCTCCCTCTTCTCGGGACAGGGGGCGGCCACACCGGGGAGCTGTTTTTT.

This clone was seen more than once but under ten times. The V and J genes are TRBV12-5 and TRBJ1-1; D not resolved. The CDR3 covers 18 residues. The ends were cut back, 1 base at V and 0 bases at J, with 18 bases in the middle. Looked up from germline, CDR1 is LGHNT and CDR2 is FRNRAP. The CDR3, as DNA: TGTGCTAGTGGTTTGGCCCCTACGGGGTCACTACTGAACACTGAAGCTTTCTTT. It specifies CASGLAPTGSLLNTEAFF.

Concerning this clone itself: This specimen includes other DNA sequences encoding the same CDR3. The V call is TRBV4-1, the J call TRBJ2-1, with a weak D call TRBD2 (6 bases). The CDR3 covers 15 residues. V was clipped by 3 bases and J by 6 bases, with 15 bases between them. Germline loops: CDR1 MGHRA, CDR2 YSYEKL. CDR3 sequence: CASSQTGGALNEQFF. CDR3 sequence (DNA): TGCGCCAGCAGCCAGACCGGCGGGGCTCTCAATGAGCAGTTCTTC.

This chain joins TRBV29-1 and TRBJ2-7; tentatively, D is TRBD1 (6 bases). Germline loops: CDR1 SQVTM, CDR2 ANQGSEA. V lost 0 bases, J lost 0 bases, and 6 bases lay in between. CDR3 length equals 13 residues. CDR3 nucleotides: TGCAGCGTTGAAGAGGGGGCCTCCTACGAGCAGTACTTC. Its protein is CSVEEGASYEQYF.

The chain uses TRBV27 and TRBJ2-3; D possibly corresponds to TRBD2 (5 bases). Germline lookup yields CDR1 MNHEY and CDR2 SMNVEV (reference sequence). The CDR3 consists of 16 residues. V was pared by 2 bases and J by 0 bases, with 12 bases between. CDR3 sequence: CASSLGEYLSTDTQYF. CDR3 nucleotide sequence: TGTGCCAGCAGTTTAGGGGAGTATTTAAGCACAGATACGCAGTATTTT.

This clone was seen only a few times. The CDR3 DNA is TGTGCCAGCAGCGTAGCTGTCGGCAGGGGTAACTATGGCTACACCTTC. Its translation: CASSVAVGRGNYGYTF. The rearrangement uses TRBV9 and TRBJ1-2, with TRBD1 as a possible D gene (6 bases). Trimming left V 0 bases short and J 1 base short, with 13 bases between. The CDR3 contains 16 residues. Germline V gives CDR1 SGDLS, CDR2 YYNGEE.

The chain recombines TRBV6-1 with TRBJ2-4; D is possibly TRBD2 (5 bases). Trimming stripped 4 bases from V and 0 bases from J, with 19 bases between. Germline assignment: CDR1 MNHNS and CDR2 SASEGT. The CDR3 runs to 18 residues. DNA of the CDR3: TGTGCCAGCAGTGTTGAATGGGAGAAGGTCCTAGCCAAAAACATTCAGTACTTC. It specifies CASSVEWEKVLAKNIQYF.

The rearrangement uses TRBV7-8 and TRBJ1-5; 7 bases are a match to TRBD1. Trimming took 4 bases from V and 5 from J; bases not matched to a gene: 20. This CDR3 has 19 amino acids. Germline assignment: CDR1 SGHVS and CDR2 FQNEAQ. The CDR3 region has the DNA TGTGCCAGCAGCTCCACCCGGGACATCGTTACGAGGGGGCATCAGCCCCAGCATTTT. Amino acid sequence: CASSSTRDIVTRGHQPQHF.

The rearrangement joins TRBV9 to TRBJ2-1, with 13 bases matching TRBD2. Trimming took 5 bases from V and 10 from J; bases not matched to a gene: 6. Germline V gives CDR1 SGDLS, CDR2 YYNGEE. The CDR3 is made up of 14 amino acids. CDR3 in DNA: TGTGCCAGCAGTCCGGGACTAGCGGGGCTGGAGCAGTTCTTC. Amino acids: CASSPGLAGLEQFF.

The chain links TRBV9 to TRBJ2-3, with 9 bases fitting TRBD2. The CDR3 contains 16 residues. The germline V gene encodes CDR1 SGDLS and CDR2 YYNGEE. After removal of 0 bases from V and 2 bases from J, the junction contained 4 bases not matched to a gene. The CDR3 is CASSVDSSGDTDTQYF. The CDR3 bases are TGTGCCAGCAGCGTAGACTCTAGCGGGGACACAGATACGCAGTATTTT.

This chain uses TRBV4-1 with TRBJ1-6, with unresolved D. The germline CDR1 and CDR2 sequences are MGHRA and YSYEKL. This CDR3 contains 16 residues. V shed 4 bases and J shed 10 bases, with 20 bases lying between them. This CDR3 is CASSLSNDPRHSPLHF. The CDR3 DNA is TGCGCCAGCAGCCTCTCGAACGACCCGAGGCACTCACCCCTCCACTTT.